These 26 T cell receptor beta chains were all obtained from the same sample, sequenced in a study of OX40 agonist ivuxolimab in advanced cancers. TCRdb's table, derived via immunoSEQ multiplex PCR, lists solely in-frame clones and lacks some. The repertoire includes 60,000 to 80,000 clones, 70% to 80% of them detected once, and approximately 11% sits in the top ten. This material consisted of CD4+ or CD8+ T cells sorted from blood, taken in a trial of the OX40 agonist ivuxolimab. The receptor source for this set is an adult with an advanced solid tumor such as melanoma, head and neck, liver or kidney cancer.

The V call is TRBV6-5, the J call TRBJ2-6, with D possibly matching TRBD1 (5 bases). Germline V gene data show CDR1 as MNHEY and CDR2 as SVGAGI. The length of the CDR3 is 15 residues. Between the trimmed V and J ends, which lost 2 bases and 2 bases, there was a span of 7 bases. CDR3 amino acids: CASSYRGTGANVLTF. DNA for the CDR3: TGTGCCAGCAGTTACAGGGGAACTGGGGCCAACGTCCTGACTTTC.

This clone was counted once. The chain uses TRBV7-6 and TRBJ2-5; the D call may be TRBD1 or TRBD2 (5 bases each). V lost 5 bases and J 3 bases, leaving 16 bases between the germline ends. Germline V lookup: CDR1 SGHVS, CDR2 FNYEAQ. The CDR3 has 15 amino acids. The CDR3 DNA follows: TGTGCCAGCAGCCTCTTCTACGGGGCCGAAGAGACCCAGTACTTC. Amino acids: CASSLFYGAEETQYF.

The V gene is TRBV7-9, the J gene TRBJ1-1, with D possibly matching TRBD1 (5 bases). V was cut by 5 bases and J by 5 bases, with 18 bases left in between. CDR3 size: 15 residues. From germline, CDR1 is SEHNR and CDR2 FQNEAQ (reference sequence). CDR3 amino acids: CASSPPRGLGTEAFF. CDR3 coding DNA: TGTGCCAGCAGCCCCCCTAGGGGTTTGGGAACTGAAGCTTTCTTT. Together with reference TRBV7-9 and TRBJ1-1, the CDR3 gives the full variable domain: DTGVSQNPRHKITKRGQNVTFRCDPISEHNRLYWYRQTLGQGPEFLTYFQNEAQLEKSRLLSDRFSAERPKGSFSTLEIQRTEQGDSAMYLCASSPPRGLGTEAFFGQGTRLTVV.

The V call is TRBV7-9, the J call TRBJ2-3; D unclear. The CDR3 totals 14 residues. Germline loops: CDR1 SEHNR, CDR2 FQNEAQ (reference sequence). The V gene lost 0 bases and the J gene lost 3 bases, with 7 bases spanning the gap. Written as DNA, the CDR3 is TGTGCCAGCAGCTTAGCCGGCTTGACAGATACGCAGTATTTT. Translated, it gives CASSLAGLTDTQYF.

V usage is TRBV5-1 and J usage is TRBJ1-1; a possible D gene is TRBD1 (5 bases). CDR1 and CDR2 from the germline V gene are SGHRS and YFSETQ. This CDR3 comprises 13 residues. Trimming removed 1 base at V and 2 bases at J, with 6 bases between. CDR3 DNA sequence: TGCGCCAGCAGCTTGCGGACAAACACTGAAGCTTTCTTT. It codes for CASSLRTNTEAFF.

V and J are TRBV20-1 and TRBJ1-4; D is unclear. Germline V gene sequence: CDR1 DFQATT, CDR2 SNEGSKA (reference sequence). V was trimmed by 5 bases and J by 4 bases, leaving 5 bases between them. The CDR3 totals 11 residues. CDR3 region: CSAAVNEKLFF. The CDR3 DNA sequence: TGCAGTGCTGCGGTTAATGAAAAACTGTTTTTT.

CDR3 bases: TGCAGCGTTTTCCCCGGGACCTTGAATGAGCAGTTCTTC. Protein: CSVFPGTLNEQFF. The V and J genes are TRBV29-1 and TRBJ2-1; D tentatively reads TRBD1 or TRBD2 (5 bases each). The CDR3 contains 13 residues. V was cut by 5 bases and J by 7 bases, with 15 bases left in between. CDR1 and CDR2 (germline): SQVTM, ANQGSEA.

This clone was picked up a small number of times. The chain recombines TRBV6-5 with TRBJ1-5, with D maybe TRBD1 (5 bases). CDR1 and CDR2 from the germline V gene are MNHEY and SVGAGI. The V and J ends lost 5 bases and 16 bases respectively, with 24 bases between them. The CDR3 has 14 amino acids. The CDR3 nucleotides are TGTGCCAGCAGTGAAGGCTCAACGGGACGGACCATCCATTTT. It specifies CASSEGSTGRTIHF.

This chain uses TRBV19 with TRBJ2-7, with 7 bases fitting TRBD1. Germline V gives CDR1 LNHDA, CDR2 SQIVND (reference sequence). CDR3 length: 14 residues. V lost 5 bases and J lost 5; bases outside the gene matches: 9. CDR3 DNA: TGTGCCAGTAGTGCGTTGACAGGGTACGACGAGCAGTACTTC. Its translation: CASSALTGYDEQYF.

This sequence joins TRBV14 and TRBJ1-2; 12 bases align to TRBD1. Per the germline V gene, CDR1 is SGHDN and CDR2 is FVKESK. Trimming cost V 4 bases and J 7 bases; bases outside gene matches: 4. This CDR3 has 14 amino acids. The CDR3 region is CASSRDRGQGGYTF. CDR3 coding DNA: TGTGCCAGCAGCCGGGACAGGGGGCAGGGTGGCTACACCTTC.

The chain couples TRBV10-3 to TRBJ1-5; D perhaps matches TRBD1 (5 bases). Germline V gene data show CDR1 as ENHRY and CDR2 as SYGVKD. V lost 0 bases, J lost 11 bases, and 11 bases lay in between. CDR3 length: 13 amino acids. The CDR3, as DNA: TGTGCCATCAGTGAGTCGAAGGGGTCGGCCCAGCATTTT. Translating gives CAISESKGSAQHF.

The CDR3 loop is CSVVSGDSYEQYF. In DNA form, the CDR3 reads TGCAGCGTTGTGTCAGGGGATTCCTACGAGCAGTACTTC. The chain uses TRBV29-1 and TRBJ2-7, with a weak D call TRBD1 (6 bases). The V end was cut by 4 bases, the J end by 1 base, with 11 bases between. Germline V gene data show CDR1 as SQVTM and CDR2 as ANQGSEA. The CDR3 has 13 residues.

The sample holds a few counts of this clone. The chain couples TRBV11-2 to TRBJ2-7, with TRBD2 matching over 7 bases. The CDR3 has 15 amino acids. The V gene's germline CDR1 is SGHAT and CDR2 FQNNGV. The V segment lost 1 base and the J segment 0 bases; nucleotides outside the gene matches: 3. CDR3 nucleotides: TGTGCCAGCAGCTTAGGGGAGGGGAGCTCCTACGAGCAGTACTTC. This codes for CASSLGEGSSYEQYF.

The chain uses TRBV5-8 and TRBJ2-7, with 15 nucleotides matching TRBD2. Per germline, CDR1 SGHTS and CDR2 YDEGEE. V was pared by 5 bases and J by 7 bases, with 16 bases of the junction left unmatched. The CDR3 is 18 amino acids. The CDR3 loop is CASRFSGTSGRLSREQYF. The CDR3 DNA follows: TGTGCCAGCAGATTTTCCGGGACTAGCGGGAGGTTGTCACGAGAGCAGTACTTC.

This clone was observed a single time. This sequence joins TRBV5-5 and TRBJ1-5; D remains unclear. CDR3 length: 13 residues. Looked up from germline, CDR1 is SGHKS and CDR2 is YYEKEE (reference sequence). V was trimmed by 1 base and J by 4 bases, leaving 6 bases between them. The CDR3 DNA reads as TGTGCCAGCAGCTTGCTGGGAAATCAGCCCCAGCATTTT. It codes for CASSLLGNQPQHF.

The chain combines TRBV7-8 with TRBJ2-1; the D is unclear. Trimming removed 5 bases from V and 7 bases from J, with 18 bases in between. Germline CDR1 and CDR2: SGHVS and FQNEAQ. This CDR3 is built from 15 residues. The CDR3 coding sequence is TGTGCCAGCAGCACTCTTAATGAGTACTTGAATGAGCAGTTCTTC. This gives the protein CASSTLNEYLNEQFF.

The rearrangement links TRBV7-3 to TRBJ2-5; 11 nucleotides agree with TRBD2. V dropped 5 bases and J dropped 0; count of bases not matched to a gene: 20. CDR3 length equals 21 residues. CDR1 SGHTA and CDR2 FQGTGA come from the germline V gene. CDR3 in amino acids: CASSPTGSGTSGRSYQETQYF. The CDR3 DNA is TGTGCCAGCAGCCCTACGGGGTCCGGGACTAGCGGACGCTCGTACCAAGAGACCCAGTACTTC.

The V gene is TRBV5-6, the J gene TRBJ2-5; tentatively, D is TRBD2 (7 bases). This CDR3 is built from 15 residues. Germline CDR1 is SGHDT and CDR2 is YYEEEE. Deletions cut 1 base from V and 5 bases from J, with 15 bases between. This CDR3 reads CASSLSSGGLETQYF. CDR3 DNA: TGTGCCAGCAGCTTGTCCTCGGGGGGCTTGGAGACCCAGTACTTC.

The rearrangement uses TRBV29-1 and TRBJ2-1; 7 bases are shared with TRBD2. This CDR3 contains 12 residues. CDR1 is SQVTM and CDR2 is ANQGSEA in the germline V gene. V lost 4 bases, J lost 6 bases, and 3 bases stayed unmatched. The CDR3 coding sequence is TGCAGCGTTGCTGGGGGGGTCAATGAGCAGTTCTTC. As protein: CSVAGGVNEQFF.

V is TRBV10-3 and J is TRBJ1-1; possible D gene TRBD1, 5 bases. CDR1 and CDR2 (germline): ENHRY, SYGVKD. Trimming pared 0 bases from V and 5 bases from J, leaving 7 bases between. This CDR3 is built from 13 residues. As DNA, the CDR3 is TGTGCCATCAGTGAGTCGACAGTGACTGAAGCTTTCTTT. As protein: CAISESTVTEAFF.

The CDR3 DNA is TGTGCCAGCAGCTTGTCGAACAGCGTAAACTATGGCTACACCTTC. It translates to CASSLSNSVNYGYTF. The chain combines TRBV5-5 with TRBJ1-2; D unresolved. The germline CDR1 and CDR2 sequences are SGHKS and YYEKEE (reference sequence). V dropped 1 base and J dropped 2 bases, with 12 bases sitting between them. This CDR3 is built from 15 residues.

This chain uses TRBV9 with TRBJ2-3; D perhaps matches TRBD2 (6 bases). CDR1 is SGDLS and CDR2 is YYNGEE in the germline V gene. The length of the CDR3 is 15 residues. V was pared by 4 bases and J by 2 bases, with 14 bases between. The chain's CDR3 is CASSSAGTPTDTQYF. The CDR3 DNA follows: TGTGCCAGCAGCTCTGCGGGAACGCCCACAGATACGCAGTATTTT.

This chain joins TRBV11-2 and TRBJ1-1, with unresolved D. Trimming shortened V by 3 bases and J by 8 bases, and 13 bases separated the two germline ends. Germline values: CDR1 SGHAT, CDR2 FQNNGV. The CDR3 sequence is 13 residues long. The CDR3 coding sequence is TGTGCCAGCAGCTTGGAGTTCGCTGGCGAAGCTTTCTTT. It is translated as CASSLEFAGEAFF.

The DNA for the CDR3 is TGCGCCAGCTACGGGACAGGGGGCAACGAGCAGTACTTC. Its protein product is CASYGTGGNEQYF. The chain links TRBV5-1 to TRBJ2-7; TRBD1 aligns across 12 bases. The CDR3 spans 13 residues. V lost 7 bases, J lost 5 bases, and 4 bases stayed unmatched. Per germline, CDR1 SGHRS and CDR2 YFSETQ. Full variable domain (outside the CDR3, taken from reference TRBV5-1 and TRBJ2-7): KAGVTQTPRYLIKTRGQQVTLSCSPISGHRSVSWYQQTPGQGLQFLFEYFSETQRNKGNFPGRFSGRQFSNSRSEMNVSTLELGDSALYLCASYGTGGNEQYFGPGTRLTVT.

The J gene is TRBJ2-3, the V gene TRBV27; 10 bases fit TRBD2. Germline CDR1 is MNHEY and CDR2 is SMNVEV (reference sequence). V shed 3 bases, J shed 5 bases, and the junction held 5 bases outside the gene matches. The CDR3 consists of 15 residues. CDR3 in amino acids: CASSLVAGGQDTQYF. The DNA for the CDR3 is TGTGCCAGCAGTTTGGTAGCGGGAGGCCAAGATACGCAGTATTTT.

The rearrangement links TRBV4-3 to TRBJ2-3; unclear D gene. V dropped 4 bases and J dropped 1 base, with 15 bases sitting between them. CDR3 length equals 16 residues. Germline CDR1 is LGHNA and CDR2 is YSLEER. CDR3 sequence: CASSREYPTGTDTQYF. The CDR3 bases are TGCGCCAGCAGCCGCGAATATCCGACGGGCACAGATACGCAGTATTTT.